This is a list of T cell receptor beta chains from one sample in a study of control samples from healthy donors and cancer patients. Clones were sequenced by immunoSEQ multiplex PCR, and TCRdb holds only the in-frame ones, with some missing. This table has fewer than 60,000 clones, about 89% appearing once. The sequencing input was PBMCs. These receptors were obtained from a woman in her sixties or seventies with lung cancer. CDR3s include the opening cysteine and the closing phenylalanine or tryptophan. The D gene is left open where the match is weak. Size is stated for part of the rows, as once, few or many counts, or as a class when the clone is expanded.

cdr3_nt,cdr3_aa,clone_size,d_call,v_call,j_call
TGTGCCAGCAGTTCCACCGGACTAGCGGGAGCCTACGAGCAGTACTTC,CASSSTGLAGAYEQYF,once,TRBD2,TRBV6-7,TRBJ2-7
TGTGCCAGCAGCTTCCTAACTAGTGGCTACGAGCAGTACTTC,CASSFLTSGYEQYF,-,-,TRBV5-6,TRBJ2-7
TGCGCCAGCAGCCCCGGGACAGGGGACGTATTAGGCAATCAGCCCCAGCATTTT,CASSPGTGDVLGNQPQHF,few,TRBD1,TRBV5-1,TRBJ1-5
TGTGCCAGCAGCGTAGATGGGACAGGTCATGAAAAACTGTTTTTT,CASSVDGTGHEKLFF,-,TRBD1,TRBV9,TRBJ1-4
TGTGCCAGCAGCCAAGCGGACAGGGACTATCAGCCCCAGCATTTT,CASSQADRDYQPQHF,-,TRBD1,TRBV3-1/TRBV3-2,TRBJ1-5
TGTGCCAGCAGCCCCGGTAAACGAGAGACCCAGTACTTC,CASSPGKRETQYF,-,-,TRBV7-2,TRBJ2-5
TGCGCCAGCACCTCAGCAACGGCCTCCTACAATGAGCAGTTCTTC,CASTSATASYNEQFF,-,-,TRBV5-1,TRBJ2-1
TGTGCCAGCAGCGTTGAGGGGGTGAGCGGATCAAGCTCCTACAATGAGCAGTTCTTC,CASSVEGVSGSSSYNEQFF,few,-,TRBV7-3,TRBJ2-1
TGTGCCAGCCGCCCCGGGACAGGGGACGGCTACACCTTC,CASRPGTGDGYTF,-,TRBD1,TRBV5-4,TRBJ1-2
TGTGCCAGTAGCGCTGTTACGGGGGTTCGAGAGACCCAGTACTTC,CASSAVTGVRETQYF,-,-,TRBV19,TRBJ2-5
TGCGCCAGCAGCGGACGGACAGGGGGCAGCAACTATGGCTACACCTTC,CASSGRTGGSNYGYTF,-,TRBD1,TRBV5-1,TRBJ1-2
TGTGCCAGCAGCTTAGCAGCGGGGGAGGGCTACACCTTC,CASSLAAGEGYTF,-,-,TRBV7-9,TRBJ1-2
TGCGCCAGCAGCCAAGAAACAGGGGTTAACTATGGCTACACCTTC,CASSQETGVNYGYTF,-,TRBD1,TRBV4-1,TRBJ1-2
TGCAGCGTCGACACTAGCGCGAGCTCCTACAATGAGCAGTTCTTC,CSVDTSASSYNEQFF,-,TRBD2,TRBV29-1,TRBJ2-1
TGCGCCAGCAGTCGCACCCCCGCACAGGGGTCAAGTCTGTATTTT,CASSRTPAQGSSLYF,-,TRBD1,TRBV5-1,TRBJ2-3
TGTGCCAGCAGCCCTCTGGGAGGCAATTGGGCTGAAGCTTTCTTT,CASSPLGGNWAEAFF,once,-,TRBV3-1/TRBV3-2,TRBJ1-1
TGTGCCAGCAGTGAATTCGGGATCGATACGCAGTATTTT,CASSEFGIDTQYF,-,-,TRBV25-1,TRBJ2-3
TGCAGCGGGACTCGGGGAGGCGAGCAGTACTTC,CSGTRGGEQYF,-,-,TRBV29-1,TRBJ2-7
TGCGCCAGCAGTGTGAGGGGGGGAGAGCAGTACTTC,CASSVRGGEQYF,-,-,TRBV10-1,TRBJ2-7
TGTGCCAGCAGTGAATTTGCTAGCGGGGGGGCGTCCTACAATGAGCAGTTCTTC,CASSEFASGGASYNEQFF,-,TRBD2,TRBV25-1,TRBJ2-1
TGCGCCAGCAGCCAAGATTCGGGGACAGGGGTCACCTACGAGCAGTACTTC,CASSQDSGTGVTYEQYF,-,TRBD1,TRBV4-1,TRBJ2-7
TGTGCCAGCTCAAGGGACATTAACTATGGCTACACCTTC,CASSRDINYGYTF,once,-,TRBV2,TRBJ1-2
TGTGCCAGCAGTGACCCTGGCGGGAGGAATGAGCAGTTCTTC,CASSDPGGRNEQFF,-,TRBD2,TRBV6-4,TRBJ2-1
TGTGCCAGCAGTTTCAGGTGGGGGCAGGGGAAAGGAGATACGCAGTATTTT,CASSFRWGQGKGDTQYF,-,-,TRBV28,TRBJ2-3
TGTGCCAGCAGCTTAATCGGGGGGGCGGCTGAGCAGTTCTTC,CASSLIGGAAEQFF,-,TRBD2,TRBV11-2,TRBJ2-1
TGTGCCAGCAGTAGTACAGGGTTTGGTAGCACTGAAGCTTTCTTT,CASSSTGFGSTEAFF,-,-,TRBV6-5,TRBJ1-1
TGTGCCAGCAGCTCCATATGGGATACGCAGTATTTT,CASSSIWDTQYF,-,-,TRBV7-9,TRBJ2-3
TGTGCCAGCACCCTAATGACCGGCCCCGGAGAGCAGTTCTTC,CASTLMTGPGEQFF,-,-,TRBV5-8,TRBJ2-1
TGTGCCAGCAGTCCCTCACAGGGGGCTGGAGGCTACACCTTC,CASSPSQGAGGYTF,-,TRBD1,TRBV6-5,TRBJ1-2
TGTGCCACCAGTTCCGCCCTCTACAATGAGCAGTTCTTC,CATSSALYNEQFF,-,-,TRBV24-1,TRBJ2-1
TGTGCCAGCAGTTTACAGGGGAGAACTGAAGCTTTCTTT,CASSLQGRTEAFF,few,-,TRBV12-3/TRBV12-4,TRBJ1-1
TGTGCCAGCAGCCAGACAGGGGGCTATGGCTACACCTTC,CASSQTGGYGYTF,-,TRBD1,TRBV11-2,TRBJ1-2
TGTGCCAGCAGCTTAGCCGGGACTAGCGGGAGCAGGGAGCTGTTTTTT,CASSLAGTSGSRELFF,-,TRBD2,TRBV11-3,TRBJ2-2
TGTGCCAGCAGCTTAGGGGGGCTAAGCTCTGGGGCCAACGTCCTGACTTTC,CASSLGGLSSGANVLTF,-,-,TRBV7-9,TRBJ2-6
TGTGCCTGGAGTCAAAGCGGGAGCAAGAATACGCAGTATTTT,CAWSQSGSKNTQYF,-,TRBD2,TRBV30,TRBJ2-3
TGCGCCAGCAGCTTGGTTAGGGCCCGAGGGAGCTCCTACAATGAGCAGTTCTTC,CASSLVRARGSSYNEQFF,-,-,TRBV5-1,TRBJ2-1
TGTGCCAGCAGTGTACCCCTCACTCTAGAGACCCAGTACTTC,CASSVPLTLETQYF,-,-,TRBV2,TRBJ2-5
TGTGCCAGCAGCGTAGGTGGCGGGATGAACACTGAAGCTTTCTTT,CASSVGGGMNTEAFF,-,-,TRBV9,TRBJ1-1
TGTGCCAGCAGCCTGAGGACGGCCAACACCGGGGAGCTGTTTTTT,CASSLRTANTGELFF,-,-,TRBV7-8,TRBJ2-2
TGTGCCAGCAGCCAGACTCATGAGCGGACCTACAATGAGCAGTTCTTC,CASSQTHERTYNEQFF,-,-,TRBV7-7,TRBJ2-1
TGTGCCAGTAGTGAAGCAGGGAATCAGCCCCAGCATTTT,CASSEAGNQPQHF,-,-,TRBV19,TRBJ1-5
TGTGCCAGCAGCTTGGGCCCCCACCGGGACCGGCCATCCTACGAGCAGTACTTC,CASSLGPHRDRPSYEQYF,-,-,TRBV5-4,TRBJ2-7
TGTGCCAGCAGTGAAAGGGCAGGGGAAGCTTTCTTT,CASSERAGEAFF,-,-,TRBV6-1,TRBJ1-1
TGTGCCTTAAGACGGTTCTACGAGCAGTACTTC,CALRRFYEQYF,-,-,TRBV30,TRBJ2-7
TGTGCCAGCAGTCGAAGTCCAGACTATGGCTACACCTTC,CASSRSPDYGYTF,-,-,TRBV3-1/TRBV3-2,TRBJ1-2
TGTGCCAGTAGTATCCGGGACAGACAAGAGACCCAGTACTTC,CASSIRDRQETQYF,-,TRBD1,TRBV19,TRBJ2-5